This T cell receptor (beta chain) was captured by sequencing in a study of OX40 agonist ivuxolimab in advanced cancers. Study summary: An agonistic human IgG2 monoclonal antibody against OX40 (CD134) was given.

Generated by immunoSEQ multiplex PCR, the TCRdb table keeps only in-frame clones and is missing some. The sample holds tens of thousands of clones; 87% are singletons and the top ten take 1.5% to 2%. No patient had autoimmune disease or received systemic immunosuppression. Patients had blood sampled at baseline and again on cycle 4 day 1 and cycle 7 day 1. Germline CDR1 LNHDA, CDR2 SQIVND (reference sequence). The CDR3 spans 16 residues. The ends lost 5 bases at V and 4 bases at J; junction bases unmatched: 9. The source of this sequence is an adult with an advanced solid tumor such as melanoma, head and neck, liver or kidney cancer. The chain employs TRBV19 and TRBJ1-4; 8 positions match TRBD1. The sequences come from CD4+ or CD8+ T cells sorted from blood, collected in a trial of the OX40 agonist ivuxolimab. The CDR3 DNA sequence: TGTGCCAGTAGTCTCGACAGGGGCGCCCTTAATGAAAAACTGTTTTTT. This encodes CASSLDRGALNEKLFF. The whole variable domain, remainder taken from reference TRBV19 and TRBJ1-4, is DGGITQSPKYLFRKEGQNVTLSCEQNLNHDAMYWYRQDPGQGLRLIYYSQIVNDFQKGDIAEGYSVSREKKESFPLTVTSAQKNPTAFYLCASSLDRGALNEKLFFGSGTQLSVL.